This TCR beta chain was sequenced for a study of blood T cell repertoires in COVID-19. There are 16 residues in the CDR3. J lost 3 bases, V lost 5 bases, and 8 bases had no gene match. The germline gives CDR1 LNHDA, CDR2 SQIVND (reference sequence). Repertoires were generated with immunoSEQ multiplex PCR, while TCRdb's copy carries only in-frame clones and drops some. The profile shows about 75,000 clones, approximately 82% of them singletons. The chain has TRBV19 and TRBJ1-5; TRBD1 matches at 9 bases. What was sequenced was peripheral blood. This sequence originates from a woman aged 45-59 years with acute or convalescent COVID-19. CDR3 amino acids: CASSLQGAEVNQPQHF. CDR3 DNA: TGTGCCAGTAGTTTACAGGGGGCAGAGGTCAATCAGCCCCAGCATTTT.